This entry concerns a single T cell receptor (beta chain). This sample was taken from a study of blood T cell repertoires in COVID-19. As for the study in general: T cells, B-cell-depleted T cells, or PBMCs supplied cDNA or gDNA.

Individuals aged roughly 18 to 95 years were recruited from around 22 US areas. Assignments of participants to cohorts depended upon their own reported clinical history. Measured with immunoSEQ multiplex PCR; TCRdb has only the in-frame clones, and not every one. The sample contains under 250,000 clones, roughly 85% of which appear only once. The CDR3 extends over 17 amino acids. Trimming took 3 bases from V and 1 from J; bases not matched to a gene: 10. The germline V gene has CDR1 SGHRS and CDR2 YFSETQ. Sequenced input: PBMCs or T cells enriched from blood (not recorded which). The V and J genes are TRBV5-1 and TRBJ1-1, with 9 bases matching TRBD1. This receptor was identified in a woman between 45 and 65 years old with acute COVID-19. In DNA, the CDR3 is TGCGCCAGCAGCTCGGGACAGGGCTGGGTGAGGAACACTGAAGCTTTCTTT. This codes for CASSSGQGWVRNTEAFF.